Presented here are 31 T cell receptor beta chains from one specimen sequenced in a study of tumor and adjacent non-tumor tissue in lung cancer. RNA was extracted from bulk tissue without any cell sorting. TCRbeta libraries were built with three rounds of nested PCR, modified from ARM-PCR. Each CDR3 protein gets one entry after TCRdb re-called the multiplex PCR reads with MiXCR. The sample includes around 86,000 distinct CDR3 sequences, 55% to 75% of them seen just once. Sequenced input: lung tumor tissue. These TCRs come from a woman aged 40 to 50 with non-small cell lung cancer.

A remark on this clonotype: With a much larger clone just one base away, this may be a read error. The chain employs TRBV5-4 and TRBJ2-2, with D uncertain. The CDR3 contains 14 residues. Germline CDR1 and CDR2: SGHNT and YYREEE (reference sequence). The CDR3 region has the DNA TGTGCCAGCAGCTTGGACGCTGACACCCGGGAGCTGTTTTTT. This encodes CASSLDADTRELFF. Filled out from reference TRBV5-4 and TRBJ2-2, the complete variable domain reads ETGVTQSPTHLIKTRGQQVTLRCSSQSGHNTVSWYQQALGQGPQFIFQYYREEENGRGNFPPRFSGLQFPNYSSELNVNALELDDSALYLCASSLDADTRELFFGEGSRLTVL.

This clonotype was seen a handful of times. Because the CDR3 is missing its conserved closing phenylalanine or tryptophan, this is likely a read error. The genes are TRBV4-1 and TRBJ2-7, with D perhaps matching TRBD2 (6 bases). CDR3 size: 15 residues. Germline V gene sequence: CDR1 MGHRA, CDR2 YSYEKL. The CDR3 nucleotides read TGCACCAGCAGCCAAGATGGGGGGACGTCCAGCGAGCAGTACTCC. It specifies CTSSQDGGTSSEQYS.

This clonotype was recorded a few times. The chain carries TRBV12-3 or TRBV12-4 and TRBJ1-2, with D perhaps matching TRBD1 (5 bases). Trimming pared 7 bases from V and 5 bases from J, leaving 20 bases between. This CDR3 has 15 amino acids. CDR3 in DNA: TGTGCCAGCAATCCCCGGAGCAAGGGGCCATATGGCTACACCTTC. As protein: CASNPRSKGPYGYTF.

V and J are TRBV4-1 and TRBJ2-5; D could derive from TRBD1 or TRBD2 (5 bases each). Germline V gives CDR1 MGHRA, CDR2 YSYEKL. CDR3 length: 19 amino acids. The V end was cut by 0 bases, the J end by 2 bases, with 22 bases between. The CDR3: CASSQEAVGPVGVQETQYF. CDR3 DNA: TGCGCCAGCAGCCAAGAGGCCGTGGGGCCAGTGGGGGTACAAGAGACCCAGTACTTC.

Details on this clonotype: Since a much larger clone is just one base distant, this may be a read error. The chain links TRBV6-1 to TRBJ1-2; 9 nucleotides match TRBD1. CDR1 is MNHNS, CDR2 SASEGT, per germline. The CDR3 contains 14 residues. CDR3 in DNA: TGTGCCAACAGTGCCGGGACAGGGAACTATGGCTACACCTTC. Its protein product is CANSAGTGNYGYTF.

A word on this clonotype: Likely a read error: the CDR3 ends without its conserved phenylalanine or tryptophan. The chain combines TRBV11-2 with TRBJ2-7; D might be TRBD2 (5 bases). Germline V gene data show CDR1 as SGHAT and CDR2 as FQNNGV. The CDR3 loop spans 12 amino acids. V shed 8 bases and J shed 1 base, with 9 bases lying between them. The CDR3 loop reads CASGGSSYEQYL. The CDR3 bases are TGTGCCAGCGGTGGGAGTTCCTACGAGCAGTACTTA.

This clonotype was seen once. This chain joins TRBV20-1 and TRBJ2-3; 9 nucleotides line up with TRBD2. The trim removed 7 bases at V and 10 bases at J, leaving 12 bases unmatched. Germline CDR1 and CDR2: DFQATT and SNEGSKA (reference sequence). This CDR3 comprises 13 residues. The CDR3 coding sequence is TGCAGTGGGAAAGCGGGGGGTCAAGTTGCGCAGTATTTT. The encoded protein is CSGKAGGQVAQYF.

As regards this clonotype: The junction shows a germline mismatch at one end, possibly a read error. The chain links TRBV6-6 to TRBJ1-1; TRBD1 is a possible D gene (5 bases). The CDR3 covers 16 residues. In germline, CDR1 is MNHNY, CDR2 SVGAGI (reference sequence). CDR3 sequence reads: CANSYGTGRGGTEAFF. The CDR3 bases are TGTGCCAACAGTTACGGTACGGGGCGGGGAGGCACTGAAGCTTTCTTT.

This clonotype was observed many times. The CDR3, as DNA: TGCAGCGCTCTCCTAGCGGGAGGTATCACAGATACGCAGTATTTT. It yields the protein CSALLAGGITDTQYF. This chain connects TRBV29-1 to TRBJ2-3, with 11 positions matching TRBD2. J was trimmed by 2 bases and V by 7 bases; bases with no gene match: 8. This CDR3 spans 15 amino acids. Germline-derived CDR1 and CDR2 are SQVTM and ANQGSEA.

This chain links TRBV4-1 with TRBJ2-1; tentative D call: TRBD1 (5 bases). V dropped 4 bases and J dropped 7 bases, with 17 bases sitting between them. The CDR3 is made up of 15 amino acids. Per the germline V gene, CDR1 is MGHRA and CDR2 is YSYEKL. CDR3 residues: CASSPRSQGYNEQFF. In nucleotides, the CDR3 is TGCGCCAGCAGCCCCAGAAGTCAGGGCTATAATGAGCAGTTCTTC.

As concerns this clonotype: A read error is possible here, since a much larger clone lies one base away. This likely comes from a read error, as the CDR3 has no conserved phenylalanine or tryptophan at its end. The DNA is omitted, as the CDR3 cannot be located on it reliably, and the CDR3 follows TCRdb's listing. This chain uses TRBV6-1 with TRBJ1-1. Germline V CDR1 and CDR2: MNHNS, SASEGT. The CDR3 is 12 residues long, counting both termini. The CDR3 here is CASSENGEDGFS.

This clonotype was detected once. At one end the junction does not follow the germline gene, possibly because of a read error. V gene TRBV7-3 combines with J gene TRBJ2-2; 11 nucleotides align to TRBD2. The CDR3 totals 17 residues. Looked up from germline, CDR1 is SGHTA and CDR2 is FQGTGA. CDR3 in amino acids: CANSLTPSGRNIGELFF. CDR3 coding DNA: TGTGCCAACAGCTTAACCCCTAGCGGGAGGAACATCGGGGAGCTGTTTTTT.

This chain links TRBV11-2 with TRBJ2-1; D is unresolved. Germline assignment: CDR1 SGHAT and CDR2 FQNNGV. The CDR3 is 14 amino acids. CDR3 sequence reads: CFSSIPGAVGEQFF. CDR3 DNA: TGTTTCAGCAGCATTCCCGGAGCCGTGGGTGAACAGTTCTTC.

Only a few counts were recorded for this clonotype. This sequence may be a read error, since a much larger clone differs from it by one base. The V call is TRBV7-8, the J call TRBJ2-1; D remains unclear. V was trimmed by 5 bases and J by 7 bases, leaving 6 bases between them. This CDR3 is built from 11 residues. The germline V gene encodes CDR1 SGHVS and CDR2 FQNEAQ. CDR3 DNA: TGTGCCAGCAGCATAAGAAATGAGCAGTTCTTC. This sequence encodes CASSIRNEQFF.

The chain couples TRBV20-1 to TRBJ2-7, with 7 bases aligning to TRBD2. This CDR3 has 16 amino acids. V lost 3 bases, J lost 1 base, and 12 bases stayed unmatched. CDR1 is DFQATT, CDR2 SNEGSKA, per germline (reference sequence). CDR3 sequence: CSASASGIGISYEQYF. CDR3 bases: TGCAGTGCTAGTGCGAGCGGGATAGGTATATCCTACGAGCAGTACTTC.

The gene calls are TRBV4-1 and TRBJ2-1; 13 bases map to TRBD2. CDR1 and CDR2 (germline): MGHRA, YSYEKL. V trimming: 6 bases; J trimming: 15 bases; junction bases outside the gene matches: 17. The CDR3 totals 16 residues. DNA of the CDR3: TGCGCCAGCAGGGGACTAGCGGGAAGCTCCTATAATGAACGGTTCTTC. Translation gives CASRGLAGSSYNERFF.

To note about this clonotype: One end of the junction fails to match germline, which may point to a read error. The genes are TRBV6-5 and TRBJ2-7; a possible D gene is TRBD1 (6 bases). This CDR3 spans 14 amino acids. The germline CDR1 and CDR2 sequences are MNHEY and SVGAGI. CDR3 nucleotide sequence: TGTGCCACCATACGACGGACAGAAAGCTACGAGCAATACTTC. Its protein product is CATIRRTESYEQYF.

This clonotype has a single count. J is TRBJ2-7 and V is TRBV29-1, with 7 bases lining up with TRBD1. CDR1 and CDR2 from the germline V gene are SQVTM and ANQGSEA. The CDR3 loop spans 11 amino acids. The CDR3 coding sequence is TGCATCGGTCGGGACAGCTACGAGCAGTACTTC. It encodes CIGRDSYEQYF.

This chain joins TRBV6-5 and TRBJ2-7; the D gene is possibly TRBD1 (6 bases). There are 14 residues in the CDR3. The germline V gene has CDR1 MNHEY and CDR2 SVGAGI. The CDR3 sequence is CVTKQRTESYEQYF. The CDR3, as DNA: TGTGTCACCAAACAACGGACAGAGAGCTACGAGCAGTACTTC.

A remark on this clonotype: The junction departs from germline at one end; a sequencing error may be responsible. This chain uses TRBV5-1 with TRBJ2-5; TRBD2 matches 10 bases. The DNA end favors TRBJ2-1, so the J call may be wrong. This CDR3 is built from 16 residues. Germline V gives CDR1 SGHRS, CDR2 YFSETQ. CDR3 amino acids: CAISLALAGDRETQFF. CDR3 nucleotide sequence: TGCGCCATCAGCTTGGCCCTAGCGGGAGATCGTGAAACTCAGTTCTTC.

On this clonotype itself: Compared with germline, one end of the junction differs, possibly owing to a read error. V usage is TRBV11-2 and J usage is TRBJ1-6; 7 bases align to TRBD1. CDR3 length equals 14 residues. Per the germline V gene, CDR1 is SGHAT and CDR2 is FQNNGV. The CDR3 loop reads CVSSSGQALLDLDF. The CDR3 DNA is TGTGTCAGTAGCTCCGGACAGGCCCTTTTGGACCTCGACTTT.

Regarding this clonotype: The final CDR3 position lacks the conserved phenylalanine or tryptophan, pointing to a likely read error. The rearrangement uses TRBV6-6 and TRBJ2-1, with D perhaps TRBD1 or TRBD2 (5 bases each). This CDR3 spans 13 amino acids. Germline V gene data show CDR1 as MNHNY and CDR2 as SVGAGI (reference sequence). This chain's CDR3 is CTSSRDVNNEQFS. The CDR3 region has the DNA TGTACCAGCAGTCGGGACGTCAACAATGAGCAGTTCTCC.

In this sample, this clonotype turned up a few times. The chain combines TRBV15 with TRBJ2-3; D gene ambiguous. Germline V CDR1 and CDR2: LNHNV, YYDKDF (reference sequence). This CDR3 spans 11 amino acids. Trimming took 5 bases from V and 8 from J, leaving 8 bases between them. This CDR3 reads CATSDEGTQYF. The CDR3, as DNA: TGTGCCACCAGCGACGAAGGTACGCAGTATTTT.

On this clonotype: Relative to the germline gene, one junction end is altered; a read error may explain this. The chain joins TRBV6-6 to TRBJ2-1; D gene uncertain. This CDR3 is 15 amino acids long. CDR1 is MNHNY and CDR2 is SVGAGI in the germline V gene (reference sequence). CDR3 sequence reads: CASIPSGRGRDEQFF. The CDR3 nucleotides read TGTGCTAGCATACCCTCAGGACGCGGCCGAGATGAGCAGTTCTTC.

Note on this clonotype: The final CDR3 position lacks the conserved phenylalanine or tryptophan, pointing to a likely read error. The V call is TRBV12-3 or TRBV12-4, the J call TRBJ2-4; 10 bases map to TRBD1. The V gene end was trimmed by 9 bases and the J gene end by 13 bases; junction bases not matched to a gene: 12. There are 13 residues in the CDR3. DNA for the CDR3: TGTGCCAGTAGTGAGGGACAGGGGAGGGTCCAGTACGTC. The encoded protein is CASSEGQGRVQYV.

As to this clonotype: An end of the junction differs from the germline gene, which may be a read error. The chain is built from TRBV7-8 and TRBJ2-2; D remains ambiguous. The CDR3 has 15 residues. CDR1 is SGHVS and CDR2 is FQNEAQ in the germline V gene. The CDR3 reads CASSLAGRRTWELFF. The CDR3 DNA follows: TGTGCCAGCAGCTTAGCGGGTCGTCGCACCTGGGAACTGTTTTTT. Full variable domain (remainder filled in from reference TRBV7-8 and TRBJ2-2): GAGVSQSPRYKVAKRGQDVALRCDPISGHVSLFWYQQALGQGPEFLTYFQNEAQLDKSGLPSDRFFAERPEGSVSTLKIQRTQQEDSAVYLCASSLAGRRTWELFFGEGSRLTVL.

This clonotype has a count of ten or more. The genes are TRBV4-1 and TRBJ1-5; D may be TRBD1 (5 bases). Trimming removed 1 base at V and 4 bases at J, with 14 bases between. The CDR3 covers 16 residues. The germline gives CDR1 MGHRA, CDR2 YSYEKL. CDR3 in DNA: TGCGCCAGCAGCCAAGGAATCCAGGGAGGGAATCAGCCCCAGCATTTT. Protein sequence: CASSQGIQGGNQPQHF.

The J gene is TRBJ2-7, the V gene TRBV6-2 or TRBV6-3, with a tentative D call TRBD2 (6 bases). Germline V gene sequence: CDR1 MNHEY, CDR2 SVGEGT. This CDR3 has 15 amino acids. Trimming cost V 8 bases and J 3 bases, with 20 bases left between them. The CDR3 region is CASLWTAGRSYEQYF. CDR3 nucleotides: TGTGCCAGCCTGTGGACGGCGGGGCGAAGCTACGAGCAGTACTTC.

Of note for this clonotype: One end of the junction fails to match germline, which may point to a read error. The rearrangement links TRBV29-1 to TRBJ2-1; 11 bases map to TRBD2. CDR1 and CDR2 from the germline V gene are SQVTM and ANQGSEA. The CDR3 covers 13 residues. DNA of the CDR3: TGCAGTGTTGACGGGACTAGCGGCAATGAGCAGTTCTTC. Its translation: CSVDGTSGNEQFF.

As for this clonotype: It is likely a read error, because the conserved phenylalanine at the end of the CDR3 is missing. The limits of the CDR3 on the DNA are not certain, so only TCRdb's listed CDR3 is given. The chain carries TRBV11-2 and TRBJ2-2; the D call in the table, TRBD1, was not verified against the DNA. The length of the CDR3 is 15 amino acids, counting both ends. The germline V gene encodes CDR1 SGHAT and CDR2 FQNNGV. The CDR3 sequence is CASSKPRVGTGELFV.

As concerns this clonotype: A read error may account for a junction end that differs from germline. This chain uses TRBV28 with TRBJ1-4; TRBD1 aligns across 7 bases. Germline loops: CDR1 MDHEN, CDR2 SYDVKM. The CDR3 has 17 amino acids. CDR3: CAGSFSRQGLGNEKLFF. In nucleotides, the CDR3 is TGTGCCGGCAGTTTCTCGAGACAGGGCTTAGGTAATGAAAAACTGTTTTTT.